The subject of this entry is one T cell receptor (beta chain). Its cognate antigen is unknown. TCRdb's copy holds only in-frame clones and misses some; the assay was immunoSEQ multiplex PCR. The sample has more than 70,000 clones, just over 95% seen once; the top ten hold 0.031%. Germline V lookup: CDR1 MNHEY, CDR2 SVGAGI. This CDR3 is built from 16 residues. Trimming cost V 0 bases and J 0 bases, with 11 bases left between them. The data stem from a study of human thymus T cells. General study findings and limits: Related reports documented highly overlapping thymic repertoires among unrelated individuals. Apparent bias marked the V and J gene usage of thymic and blood repertoires.

Thymus tissue for the work was resected from patients undergoing corrective heart surgery. Healthy Finnish infants undergoing corrective surgery for congenital heart defects provided the donor material. The chain employs TRBV6-5 and TRBJ2-5; D possibly corresponds to TRBD2 (5 bases). The sequencing sample was made of thymus tissue. The source of this sequence is a boy younger than two with a congenital heart defect but otherwise immunologically healthy. DNA for the CDR3: TGTGCCAGCAGTTACTCGGGTTGCGGGTACCAAGAGACCCAGTACTTC. Translated, it gives CASSYSGCGYQETQYF.